The 19 T cell receptor beta chains reported below all come from one sample, sequenced in a study of OX40 agonist ivuxolimab in advanced cancers. Profiling relied on immunoSEQ multiplex PCR, and the TCRdb table lists in-frame clones only, not all of them. The repertoire holds 74,000 or so clones, about nine tenths seen once, with 1.5% to 2% in the top ten. The material sequenced was CD4+ or CD8+ T cells sorted from blood, taken in a trial of the OX40 agonist ivuxolimab. The receptors come from an adult with an advanced solid tumor such as melanoma, head and neck, liver or kidney cancer.

V usage is TRBV4-1 and J usage is TRBJ2-1; 13 bases line up with TRBD2. Germline V gene lookup returns CDR1 MGHRA and CDR2 YSYEKL. The junction had 2 bases not matched to a gene; V was cut back by 4 bases and J by 2 bases. The CDR3 is made up of 16 amino acids. The CDR3 here is CASSLGTSGTYNEQFF. CDR3 in DNA: TGCGCCAGCAGCCTTGGGACTAGCGGGACCTACAATGAGCAGTTCTTC.

The chain carries TRBV28 and TRBJ1-5; D gene unclear. The CDR3 has 13 amino acids. Trimming shortened V by 1 base and J by 3 bases, and 4 bases separated the two germline ends. Germline values: CDR1 MDHEN, CDR2 SYDVKM. Written as DNA, the CDR3 is TGTGCCAGCAGTTTATCCCCCAATCAGCCCCAGCATTTT. Translation gives CASSLSPNQPQHF.

The V and J genes are TRBV7-2 and TRBJ1-2; D is undetermined. V lost 5 bases, J lost 4 bases, and 8 bases lay in between. The CDR3 runs 12 residues. CDR1 is SGHTA, CDR2 FQGNSA, per germline. Here the CDR3 DNA reads TGTGCCAGCAGCGCCACCCTCTATGGCTACACCTTC. Its protein product is CASSATLYGYTF.

The chain uses TRBV18 and TRBJ1-1; a possible D gene is TRBD1 (5 bases). CDR1 and CDR2 (germline): KGHSH, LQKENI. V dropped 6 bases and J dropped 0 bases, with 11 bases sitting between them. The CDR3 has 14 residues. CDR3 region: CASSPETVNTEAFF. CDR3 DNA: TGTGCCAGCTCGCCGGAGACAGTGAACACTGAAGCTTTCTTT.

This clone was detected once. This sequence joins TRBV11-2 and TRBJ1-1; possible D gene TRBD1, 5 bases. Deletions cut 0 bases from V and 5 bases from J, with 13 bases between. CDR1 is SGHAT, CDR2 FQNNGV, per germline. This CDR3 region has 15 residues. The CDR3 is CASSLDSGPRTEAFF. The CDR3 DNA is TGTGCCAGCAGCTTAGACTCGGGACCGCGGACTGAAGCTTTCTTT. Full variable domain (rest looked up from reference TRBV11-2 and TRBJ1-1): EAGVAQSPRYKIIEKRQSVAFWCNPISGHATLYWYQQILGQGPKLLIQFQNNGVVDDSQLPKDRFSAERLKGVDSTLKIQPAKLEDSAVYLCASSLDSGPRTEAFFGQGTRLTVV.

The CDR3 bases are TGTGCCAGCAGTCGCGGTTACGAGCAGTACTTC. Its protein is CASSRGYEQYF. The genes are TRBV6-5 and TRBJ2-5, with D unclear. The closer fit of TRBJ2-7 to the DNA end suggests the J call may be wrong. The CDR3 extends over 11 amino acids. The germline CDR1 and CDR2 sequences are MNHEY and SVGAGI.

V is TRBV6-5 and J is TRBJ1-6, with D perhaps TRBD1 (6 bases). The CDR3 has 14 amino acids. CDR1 and CDR2 from the germline V gene are MNHEY and SVGAGI. With 4 bases removed from V and 9 bases from J, the gap between germline ends came to 13 bases. CDR3 sequence: CASSSQGIGSPLHF. CDR3 DNA: TGTGCCAGCAGTTCCCAGGGGATCGGTTCACCCCTCCACTTT.

This chain uses TRBV7-2 with TRBJ2-5; D gene unclear. V was cut by 0 bases and J by 5 bases, with 4 bases left in between. CDR3 length: 12 residues. Germline V lookup: CDR1 SGHTA, CDR2 FQGNSA. The CDR3 reads CASSLAEETQYF. DNA for the CDR3: TGTGCCAGCAGCTTAGCGGAGGAGACCCAGTACTTC.

The CDR3 is CASSISSPGTSDGYEQYF. In DNA form, the CDR3 reads TGTGCCAGTAGTATTTCCTCACCCGGGACTAGCGACGGCTACGAGCAGTACTTC. The chain carries TRBV19 and TRBJ2-7, with 10 nucleotides matching TRBD2. Germline V gives CDR1 LNHDA, CDR2 SQIVND (reference sequence). J lost 3 bases, V lost 3 bases, and 14 bases had no gene match. This CDR3 region has 18 residues.

This clone was counted once. V and J are TRBV7-6 and TRBJ1-5; the D gene is possibly TRBD1 (6 bases). The CDR3 consists of 16 residues. Germline V lookup: CDR1 SGHVS, CDR2 FNYEAQ. Trimming shortened V by 5 bases and J by 6 bases, and 20 bases separated the two germline ends. The CDR3 region has the DNA TGTGCCAGCAGCCCCTGGCCCCAGGGGTCCATTCAGCCCCAGCATTTT. Protein: CASSPWPQGSIQPQHF.

The rearrangement joins TRBV5-1 to TRBJ2-7, with TRBD2 matching over 7 bases. The CDR3 consists of 16 residues. Germline loops: CDR1 SGHRS, CDR2 YFSETQ. Losses at the gene ends were 0 bases for V and 1 base for J; bases not matched to a gene: 7. DNA of the CDR3: TGCGCCAGCAGCTTGGTTTCGGTAGCGGGTTCCTACGAGCAGTACTTC. As protein: CASSLVSVAGSYEQYF.

The chain carries TRBV7-8 and TRBJ2-1; 9 bases are shared with TRBD2. The CDR3 contains 16 residues. The V segment lost 5 bases and the J segment 4 bases; nucleotides outside the gene matches: 9. Germline V lookup: CDR1 SGHVS, CDR2 FQNEAQ. CDR3 DNA: TGTGCCAGCAGCCCTTTCGGGCTAGCGGGATACAATGAGCAGTTCTTC. It translates to CASSPFGLAGYNEQFF.

The CDR3 reads CASSLDQGRGVRGYTF. CDR3 bases: TGTGCCAGCAGCTTAGATCAGGGCAGGGGAGTGCGGGGCTACACCTTC. This chain links TRBV11-2 with TRBJ1-2, with D tentatively TRBD1 (6 bases). This CDR3 is 16 amino acids long. Trimming took 0 bases from V and 8 from J, leaving 19 bases between them. Germline-derived CDR1 and CDR2 are SGHAT and FQNNGV.

This chain links TRBV10-3 with TRBJ1-2; 8 bases fit TRBD1. The V gene end was trimmed by 6 bases and the J gene end by 3 bases; junction bases not matched to a gene: 6. Germline CDR1 and CDR2: ENHRY and SYGVKD. This CDR3 has 14 residues. CDR3 residues: CAIRPDRAYYGYTF. CDR3 DNA sequence: TGTGCCATCAGACCGGACAGGGCGTACTATGGCTACACCTTC.

V usage is TRBV6-6 and J usage is TRBJ2-7, with D perhaps TRBD1 or TRBD2 (5 bases each). V was shortened by 6 bases and J by 2 bases, with 14 bases between the two germline ends. Germline-derived CDR1 and CDR2 are MNHNY and SVGAGI (reference sequence). The CDR3 has 14 amino acids. The CDR3 sequence: CASSSARGTYEQYF. CDR3 nucleotide sequence: TGTGCCAGCAGCTCGGCGAGGGGTACCTACGAGCAGTACTTC.

V usage is TRBV19 and J usage is TRBJ1-1; TRBD1 might be the D (5 bases). V lost 9 bases and J lost 8, with 22 bases in between. The germline V gene encodes CDR1 LNHDA and CDR2 SQIVND (reference sequence). The CDR3 is 14 residues long. CDR3 residues: CASGSRDAGPEAFF. The CDR3 DNA is TGTGCCAGCGGCTCCCGGGACGCCGGACCAGAAGCTTTCTTT. The full variable domain, completed using reference TRBV19 and TRBJ1-1, is DGGITQSPKYLFRKEGQNVTLSCEQNLNHDAMYWYRQDPGQGLRLIYYSQIVNDFQKGDIAEGYSVSREKKESFPLTVTSAQKNPTAFYLCASGSRDAGPEAFFGQGTRLTVV.

The rearrangement joins TRBV2 to TRBJ1-2; possibly TRBD1 for D (6 bases). V was cut by 6 bases and J by 8 bases, with 10 bases left in between. The CDR3 is 11 residues long. The germline gives CDR1 SNHLY, CDR2 FYNNEI. CDR3 DNA: TGTGCCAGCAGAACAGGGAGCGGCTACACCTTC. Translated: CASRTGSGYTF.

J is TRBJ1-5 and V is TRBV28; D gene ambiguous. This CDR3 has 15 residues. Germline loops: CDR1 MDHEN, CDR2 SYDVKM. V shed 4 bases and J shed 4 bases, with 14 bases lying between them. CDR3: CASSSPATGNQPQHF. For the CDR3, the DNA is TGTGCCAGCAGTTCCCCCGCGACGGGGAATCAGCCCCAGCATTTT.

CDR3 nucleotide sequence: TGTGCCATCAGTGAGACCGGACTTTCCGGGGTCGTTAGCACAGATACGCAGTATTTT. Its translation: CAISETGLSGVVSTDTQYF. The chain recombines TRBV10-3 with TRBJ2-3; D perhaps matches TRBD2 (5 bases). This CDR3 comprises 19 residues. Trimming took off 2 bases at V and 0 bases at J, with 21 bases between the two ends. Germline CDR1 and CDR2: ENHRY and SYGVKD.